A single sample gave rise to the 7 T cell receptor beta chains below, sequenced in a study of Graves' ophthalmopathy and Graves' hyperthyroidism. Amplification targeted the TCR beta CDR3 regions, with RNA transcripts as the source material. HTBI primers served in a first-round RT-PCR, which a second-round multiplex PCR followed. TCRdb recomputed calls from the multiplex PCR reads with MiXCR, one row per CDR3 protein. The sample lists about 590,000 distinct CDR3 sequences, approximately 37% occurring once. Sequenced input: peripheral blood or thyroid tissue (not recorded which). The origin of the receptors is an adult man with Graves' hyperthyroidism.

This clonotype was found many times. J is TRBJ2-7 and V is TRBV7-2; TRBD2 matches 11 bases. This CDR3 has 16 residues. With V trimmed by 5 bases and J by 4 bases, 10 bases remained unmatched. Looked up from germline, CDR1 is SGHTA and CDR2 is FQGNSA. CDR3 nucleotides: TGTGCCAGCAGCGCCAGAACTAGCGGGAGTCGATACGAGCAGTACTTC. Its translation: CASSARTSGSRYEQYF. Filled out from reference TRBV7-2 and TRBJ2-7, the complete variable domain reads GAGVSQSPSNKVTEKGKDVELRCDPISGHTALYWYRQSLGQGLEFLIYFQGNSAPDKSGLPSDRFSAERTGGSVSTLTIQRTQQEDSAVYLCASSARTSGSRYEQYFGPGTRLTVT.

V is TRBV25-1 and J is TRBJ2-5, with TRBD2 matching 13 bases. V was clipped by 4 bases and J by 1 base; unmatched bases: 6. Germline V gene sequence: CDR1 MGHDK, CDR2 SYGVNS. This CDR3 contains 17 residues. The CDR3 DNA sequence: TGTGCCAGCAGTGGGACACTAGCGGGGGGGCCCCAAGAGACCCAGTACTTC. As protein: CASSGTLAGGPQETQYF.

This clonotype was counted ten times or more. The CDR3 spells CSASRVGQPQHF. CDR3 nucleotides: TGCAGTGCCAGTAGGGTCGGACAGCCCCAGCATTTT. This chain connects TRBV20-1 to TRBJ1-5, with D unclear. The CDR3 sequence is 12 residues long. The germline V gene has CDR1 DFQATT and CDR2 SNEGSKA (reference sequence). Trimming pared 6 bases from V and 7 bases from J, leaving 13 bases between.

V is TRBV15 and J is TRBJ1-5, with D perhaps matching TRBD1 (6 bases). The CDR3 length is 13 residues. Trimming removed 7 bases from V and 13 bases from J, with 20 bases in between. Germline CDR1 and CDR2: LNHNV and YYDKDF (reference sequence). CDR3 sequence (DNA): TGTGCCACCACCCCGGACAGCTATAGCAATCAGCATTTT. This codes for CATTPDSYSNQHF.

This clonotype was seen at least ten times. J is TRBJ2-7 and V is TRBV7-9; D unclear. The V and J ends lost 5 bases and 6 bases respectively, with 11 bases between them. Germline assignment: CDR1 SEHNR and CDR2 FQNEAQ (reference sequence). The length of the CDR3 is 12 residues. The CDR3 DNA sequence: TGTGCCAGCAGCCCTGCAGGATTCGAGCAGTACTTC. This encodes CASSPAGFEQYF.

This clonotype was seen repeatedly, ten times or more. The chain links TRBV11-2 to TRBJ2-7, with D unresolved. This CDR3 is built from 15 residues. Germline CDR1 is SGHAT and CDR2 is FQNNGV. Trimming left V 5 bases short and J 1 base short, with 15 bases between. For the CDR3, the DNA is TGTGCCAGCAGCAAAGAATCCAGCCCTTCCTACGAGCAGTACTTC. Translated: CASSKESSPSYEQYF.

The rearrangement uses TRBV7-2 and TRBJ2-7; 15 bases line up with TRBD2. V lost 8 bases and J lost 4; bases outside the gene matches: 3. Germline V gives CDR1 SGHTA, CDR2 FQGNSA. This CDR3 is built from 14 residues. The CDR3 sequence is CASRTSGGGYEQYF. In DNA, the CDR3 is TGTGCCAGCCGGACTAGCGGGGGGGGTTACGAGCAGTACTTC.